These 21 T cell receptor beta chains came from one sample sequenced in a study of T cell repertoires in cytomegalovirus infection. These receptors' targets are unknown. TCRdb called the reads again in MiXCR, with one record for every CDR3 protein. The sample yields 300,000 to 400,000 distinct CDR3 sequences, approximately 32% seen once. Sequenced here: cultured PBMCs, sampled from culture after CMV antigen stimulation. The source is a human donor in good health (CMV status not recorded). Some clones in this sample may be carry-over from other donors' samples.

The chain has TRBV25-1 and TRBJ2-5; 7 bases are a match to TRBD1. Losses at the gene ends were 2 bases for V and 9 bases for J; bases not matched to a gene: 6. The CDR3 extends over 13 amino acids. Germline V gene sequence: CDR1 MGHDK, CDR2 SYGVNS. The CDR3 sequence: CASSERQGQAQYF. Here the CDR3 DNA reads TGTGCCAGCAGTGAACGACAGGGACAAGCCCAGTACTTC.

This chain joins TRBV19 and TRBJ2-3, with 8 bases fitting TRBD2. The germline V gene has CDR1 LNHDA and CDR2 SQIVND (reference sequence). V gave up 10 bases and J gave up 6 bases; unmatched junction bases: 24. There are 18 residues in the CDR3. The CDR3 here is CATVGRKASGPPLDTQYF. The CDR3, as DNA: TGTGCCACCGTAGGGCGTAAGGCTAGCGGGCCCCCTTTGGATACGCAGTATTTT.

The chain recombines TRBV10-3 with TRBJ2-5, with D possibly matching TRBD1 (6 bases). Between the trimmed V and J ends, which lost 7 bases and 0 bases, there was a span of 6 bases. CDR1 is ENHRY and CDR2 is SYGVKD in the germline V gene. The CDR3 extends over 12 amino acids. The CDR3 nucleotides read TGTGCCATCAAGGGGGACCAAGAGACCCAGTACTTC. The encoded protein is CAIKGDQETQYF.

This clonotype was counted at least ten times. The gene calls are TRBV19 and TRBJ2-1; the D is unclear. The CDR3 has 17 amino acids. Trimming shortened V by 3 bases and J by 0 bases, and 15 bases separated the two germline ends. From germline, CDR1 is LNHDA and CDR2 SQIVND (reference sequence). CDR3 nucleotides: TGTGCCAGTAGTATTAGTGGTCCGTCGGGCTCCTACAATGAGCAGTTCTTC. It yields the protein CASSISGPSGSYNEQFF. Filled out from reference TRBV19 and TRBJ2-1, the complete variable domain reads DGGITQSPKYLFRKEGQNVTLSCEQNLNHDAMYWYRQDPGQGLRLIYYSQIVNDFQKGDIAEGYSVSREKKESFPLTVTSAQKNPTAFYLCASSISGPSGSYNEQFFGPGTRLTVL.

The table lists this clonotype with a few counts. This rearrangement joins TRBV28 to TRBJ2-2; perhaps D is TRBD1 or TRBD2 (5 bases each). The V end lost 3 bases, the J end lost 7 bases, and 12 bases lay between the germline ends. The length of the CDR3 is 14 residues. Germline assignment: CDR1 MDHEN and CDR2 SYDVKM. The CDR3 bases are TGTGCCAGCAGTTTCCGGGGACGCGACGGGGAGCTGTTTTTT. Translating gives CASSFRGRDGELFF. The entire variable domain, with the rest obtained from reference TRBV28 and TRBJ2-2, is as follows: DVKVTQSSRYLVKRTGEKVFLECVQDMDHENMFWYRQDPGLGLRLIYFSYDVKMKEKGDIPEGYSVSREKKERFSLILESASTNQTSMYLCASSFRGRDGELFFGEGSRLTVL.

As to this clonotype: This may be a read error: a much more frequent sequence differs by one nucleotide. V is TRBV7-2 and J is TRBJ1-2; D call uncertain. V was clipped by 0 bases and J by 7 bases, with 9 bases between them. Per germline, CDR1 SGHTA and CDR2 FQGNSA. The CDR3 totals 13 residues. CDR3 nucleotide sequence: TGTACCAGCAGCTTAGCGGTGGCCGGTGGCTACACCTTC. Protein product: CTSSLAVAGGYTF.

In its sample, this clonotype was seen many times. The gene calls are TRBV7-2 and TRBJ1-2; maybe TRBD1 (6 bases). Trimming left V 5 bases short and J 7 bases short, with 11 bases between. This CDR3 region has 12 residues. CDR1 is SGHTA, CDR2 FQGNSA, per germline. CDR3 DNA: TGTGCCAGCAGCACACAGGGTGGTGGCTACACCTTC. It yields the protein CASSTQGGGYTF.

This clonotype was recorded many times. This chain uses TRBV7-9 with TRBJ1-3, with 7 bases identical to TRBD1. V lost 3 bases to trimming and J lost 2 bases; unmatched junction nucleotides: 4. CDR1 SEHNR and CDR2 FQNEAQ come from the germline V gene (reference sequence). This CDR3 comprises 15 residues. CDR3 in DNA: TGTGCCAGCAGCTTTGGGACAGCCGCTGGAAACACCATATATTTT. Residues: CASSFGTAAGNTIYF.

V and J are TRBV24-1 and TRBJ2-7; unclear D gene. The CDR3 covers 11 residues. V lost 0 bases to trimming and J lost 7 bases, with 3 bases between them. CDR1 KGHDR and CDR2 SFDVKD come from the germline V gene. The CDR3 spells CATSDLWEQYF. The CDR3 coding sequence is TGTGCCACCAGTGATTTGTGGGAGCAGTACTTC.

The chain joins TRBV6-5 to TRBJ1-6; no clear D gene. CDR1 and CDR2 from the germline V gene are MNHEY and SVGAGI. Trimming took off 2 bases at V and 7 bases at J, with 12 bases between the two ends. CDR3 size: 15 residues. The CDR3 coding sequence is TGTGCCAGCAGTTACAGTATAATTGGGAATTCACCCCTCCACTTT. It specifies CASSYSIIGNSPLHF.

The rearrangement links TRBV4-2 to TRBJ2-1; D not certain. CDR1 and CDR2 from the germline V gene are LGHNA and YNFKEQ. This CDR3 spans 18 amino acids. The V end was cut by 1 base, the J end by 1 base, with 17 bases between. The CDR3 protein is CASSQVPASLASYNEQFF. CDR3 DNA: TGTGCCAGCAGCCAAGTCCCCGCTTCCCTGGCGTCCTACAATGAGCAGTTCTTC.

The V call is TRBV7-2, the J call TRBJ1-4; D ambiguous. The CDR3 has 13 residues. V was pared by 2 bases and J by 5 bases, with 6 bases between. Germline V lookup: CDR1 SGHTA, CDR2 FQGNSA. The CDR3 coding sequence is TGTGCCAGCAGCTTATACCGGAATGAAAAACTGTTTTTT. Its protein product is CASSLYRNEKLFF.

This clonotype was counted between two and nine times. Here the CDR3 DNA reads TGTGCCAGCAGCTCTACTAGCGGACTAGATACGCAGTATTTT. It translates to CASSSTSGLDTQYF. V usage is TRBV7-2 and J usage is TRBJ2-3; TRBD2 matches 8 bases. Germline V lookup: CDR1 SGHTA, CDR2 FQGNSA. V lost 4 bases to trimming and J lost 5 bases; unmatched junction nucleotides: 5. The CDR3 runs to 14 residues. The full variable domain, rest sourced from reference TRBV7-2 and TRBJ2-3, is GAGVSQSPSNKVTEKGKDVELRCDPISGHTALYWYRQSLGQGLEFLIYFQGNSAPDKSGLPSDRFSAERTGGSVSTLTIQRTQQEDSAVYLCASSSTSGLDTQYFGPGTRLTVL.

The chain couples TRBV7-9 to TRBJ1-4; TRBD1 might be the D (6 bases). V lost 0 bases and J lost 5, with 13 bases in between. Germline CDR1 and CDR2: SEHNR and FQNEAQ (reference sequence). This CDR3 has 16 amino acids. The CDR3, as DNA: TGTGCCAGCAGCTTAGCGTACAGGGAGGGGAATGAAAAACTGTTTTTT. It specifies CASSLAYREGNEKLFF.

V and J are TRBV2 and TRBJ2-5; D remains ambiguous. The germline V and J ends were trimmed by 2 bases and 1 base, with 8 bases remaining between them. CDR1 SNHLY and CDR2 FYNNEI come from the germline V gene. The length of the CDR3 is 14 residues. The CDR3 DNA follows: TGTGCCAGCAGTGAACGACTGATCCAAGAGACCCAGTACTTC. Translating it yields CASSERLIQETQYF.

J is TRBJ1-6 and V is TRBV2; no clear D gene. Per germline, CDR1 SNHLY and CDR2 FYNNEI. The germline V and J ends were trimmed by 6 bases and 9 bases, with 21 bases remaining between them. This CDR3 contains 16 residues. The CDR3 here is CASRRLRVDRGSPLHF. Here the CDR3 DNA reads TGTGCCAGCAGACGGCTGAGGGTTGATCGTGGTTCACCCCTCCACTTT.

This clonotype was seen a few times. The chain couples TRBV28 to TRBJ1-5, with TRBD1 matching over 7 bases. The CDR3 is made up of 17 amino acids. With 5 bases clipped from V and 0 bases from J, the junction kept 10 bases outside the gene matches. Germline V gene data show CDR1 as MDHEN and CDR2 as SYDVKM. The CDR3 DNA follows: TGTGCCAGCAGTCCCGGAGGGGGCTTTAATAGCAATCAGCCCCAGCATTTT. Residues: CASSPGGGFNSNQPQHF.

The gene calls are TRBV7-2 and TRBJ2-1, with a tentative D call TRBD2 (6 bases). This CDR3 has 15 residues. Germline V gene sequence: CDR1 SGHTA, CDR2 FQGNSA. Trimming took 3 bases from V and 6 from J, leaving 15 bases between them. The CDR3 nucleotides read TGTGCCAGCAGCTTCCTCAGGCTCGGGGGCAATGAGCAGTTCTTC. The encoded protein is CASSFLRLGGNEQFF.

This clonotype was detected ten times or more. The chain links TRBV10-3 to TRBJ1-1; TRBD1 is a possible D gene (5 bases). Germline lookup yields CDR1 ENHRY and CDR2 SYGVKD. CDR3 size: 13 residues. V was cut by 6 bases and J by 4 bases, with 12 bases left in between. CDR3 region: CAISPGTGTEAFF. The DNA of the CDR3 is TGTGCCATCAGCCCGGGGACGGGCACTGAAGCTTTCTTT.

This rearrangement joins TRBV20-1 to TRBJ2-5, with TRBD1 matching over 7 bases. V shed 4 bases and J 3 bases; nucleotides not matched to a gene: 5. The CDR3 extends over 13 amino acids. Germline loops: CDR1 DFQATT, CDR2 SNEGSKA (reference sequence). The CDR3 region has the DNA TGCAGTGCTACCCCGACAGGGAAAGAGACCCAGTACTTC. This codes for CSATPTGKETQYF.

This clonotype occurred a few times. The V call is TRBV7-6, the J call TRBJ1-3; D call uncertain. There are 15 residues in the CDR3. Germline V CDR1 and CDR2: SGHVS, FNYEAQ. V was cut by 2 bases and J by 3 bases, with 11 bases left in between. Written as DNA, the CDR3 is TGTGCCAGCAGCTTAAACCCCCGGCGTGGAAACACCATATATTTT. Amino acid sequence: CASSLNPRRGNTIYF.